The 24 T cell receptor beta chains below were found in one sample sequenced in a study of T cell responses to AZD1222 COVID-19 vaccine. Clones were read by immunoSEQ multiplex PCR, and TCRdb kept only the in-frame ones, dropping some. The repertoire has approximately 150,000 clones, 87% of them found once; the top ten carry less than 3%. The material sequenced was peripheral blood, taken on day 0 of AZD1222 vaccination. The receptors here all came from an adult in good health.

The chain carries TRBV5-1 and TRBJ2-3; D is unresolved. This CDR3 has 11 residues. V was cut by 3 bases and J by 4 bases, with 3 bases left in between. Germline values: CDR1 SGHRS, CDR2 YFSETQ. The DNA for the CDR3 is TGCGCCAGCAGCTCCGCAGATACGCAGTATTTT. This codes for CASSSADTQYF.

This chain joins TRBV3-1 (or the pseudogene TRBV3-2) and TRBJ1-2; no firm D call. The germline V gene has CDR1 LGHDT and CDR2 YNNKEL (reference sequence). This CDR3 spans 12 amino acids. V was shortened by 4 bases and J by 7 bases, with 10 bases between the two germline ends. CDR3 region: CASSRNGGGYTF. The DNA for the CDR3 is TGTGCCAGCAGCCGTAACGGCGGTGGCTACACCTTC.

V usage is TRBV6-2 or TRBV6-3 and J usage is TRBJ2-1; no reliable D call. Looked up from germline, CDR1 is MNHEY and CDR2 is SVGEGT. The CDR3 is 14 amino acids. Deletions cut 0 bases from V and 10 bases from J, with 13 bases between. For the CDR3, the DNA is TGTGCCAGCAGTTACTCGAGTCGGGCGACGGAGCAGTTCTTC. This encodes CASSYSSRATEQFF.

Here the CDR3 reads CASSLGQDGYTF. Written as DNA, the CDR3 is TGTGCCAGCAGCTTGGGTCAGGATGGCTACACCTTC. The V gene is TRBV5-4, the J gene TRBJ1-2; D gene unclear. Trimming left V 0 bases short and J 6 bases short, with 6 bases between. The CDR3 spans 12 residues. CDR1 and CDR2 (germline): SGHNT, YYREEE (reference sequence).

The chain uses TRBV19 and TRBJ1-1; possibly TRBD1 for D (6 bases). Germline V lookup: CDR1 LNHDA, CDR2 SQIVND (reference sequence). The CDR3 is 14 amino acids. Trimming shortened V by 7 bases and J by 3 bases, and 15 bases separated the two germline ends. CDR3 sequence: CASISDSWYTEAFF. CDR3 DNA sequence: TGTGCCAGTATTTCGGACAGTTGGTACACTGAAGCTTTCTTT.

This chain connects TRBV7-9 to TRBJ2-3; D might be TRBD1 or TRBD2, each matching 5 bases. The CDR3 extends over 15 amino acids. Germline CDR1 and CDR2: SEHNR and FQNEAQ (reference sequence). Trimming pared 5 bases from V and 6 bases from J, leaving 18 bases between. The CDR3 DNA sequence: TGTGCCAGCAGCCTCGCGAGGGGAGTGACGGATACGCAGTATTTT. Amino acid sequence: CASSLARGVTDTQYF. Combining the CDR3 with reference TRBV7-9 and TRBJ2-3 gives the whole variable domain DTGVSQNPRHKITKRGQNVTFRCDPISEHNRLYWYRQTLGQGPEFLTYFQNEAQLEKSRLLSDRFSAERPKGSFSTLEIQRTEQGDSAMYLCASSLARGVTDTQYFGPGTRLTVL.

The chain combines TRBV7-9 with TRBJ1-3; 8 bases align to TRBD1. Germline V CDR1 and CDR2: SEHNR, FQNEAQ (reference sequence). This CDR3 is built from 16 residues. V trimming: 0 bases; J trimming: 2 bases; junction bases outside the gene matches: 3. The CDR3 reads CASSLAVTGAGNTIYF. The CDR3 DNA reads TGTGCCAGCAGCTTAGCGGTGACAGGGGCTGGAAACACCATATATTTT.

The chain carries TRBV6-6 and TRBJ1-1; maybe TRBD1 (6 bases). In germline, CDR1 is MNHNY, CDR2 SVGAGI (reference sequence). This CDR3 region has 16 residues. V dropped 0 bases and J dropped 1 base, with 12 bases sitting between them. This CDR3 is CASSYSTGGPNTEAFF. The CDR3 nucleotides read TGTGCCAGCAGTTACTCGACAGGTGGCCCGAACACTGAAGCTTTCTTT.

The count of this clone is one. The chain employs TRBV11-3 and TRBJ1-1; maybe TRBD1 (6 bases). V lost 1 base to trimming and J lost 5 bases, with 14 bases between them. Germline CDR1 is SGHNT and CDR2 is YENEEA. The CDR3 has 15 amino acids. The CDR3 loop is CASSLVPGVGTEAFF. The CDR3 coding sequence is TGTGCCAGCAGCTTAGTCCCAGGGGTTGGTACTGAAGCTTTCTTT.

This chain joins TRBV19 and TRBJ2-7; maybe TRBD1 (6 bases). The germline V gene encodes CDR1 LNHDA and CDR2 SQIVND (reference sequence). V gave up 5 bases and J gave up 2 bases, with 13 bases separating them. The CDR3 runs to 14 residues. Here the CDR3 reads CASSLSRGPYEQYF. Written as DNA, the CDR3 is TGTGCCAGTAGTTTGTCCAGGGGCCCCTACGAGCAGTACTTC.

This chain joins TRBV5-6 and TRBJ1-2, with 7 positions matching TRBD1. J was trimmed by 3 bases and V by 4 bases; bases with no gene match: 9. This CDR3 comprises 15 residues. Germline lookup yields CDR1 SGHDT and CDR2 YYEEEE. CDR3 residues: CASSISDRPDYGYTF. CDR3 DNA: TGTGCCAGCAGCATCTCGGACAGGCCGGACTATGGCTACACCTTC.

The V gene is TRBV5-1, the J gene TRBJ2-1; D is undetermined. V was cut by 1 base and J by 6 bases, with 11 bases left in between. The CDR3 sequence is 14 residues long. Germline V CDR1 and CDR2: SGHRS, YFSETQ. In nucleotides, the CDR3 is TGCGCCAGCAGCTTGACCTCATTTTCCAATGAGCAGTTCTTC. Translating it yields CASSLTSFSNEQFF.

The chain employs TRBV2 and TRBJ2-7, with 10 positions matching TRBD1. With V trimmed by 8 bases and J by 3 bases, 4 bases remained unmatched. The CDR3 is 13 amino acids. Germline V gene sequence: CDR1 SNHLY, CDR2 FYNNEI. Here the CDR3 DNA reads TGTGCCAGCGACAGGGGGCCTGGCTACGAGCAGTACTTC. Its translation: CASDRGPGYEQYF.

Only a few counts were recorded for this clone. This sequence joins TRBV27 and TRBJ1-2; TRBD1 might be the D (5 bases). There are 14 residues in the CDR3. The germline V gene encodes CDR1 MNHEY and CDR2 SMNVEV (reference sequence). Trimming removed 5 bases at V and 2 bases at J, with 12 bases between. The CDR3 DNA follows: TGTGCCAGCAGTCCCCAGGCAGGGAACTATGGCTACACCTTC. It is translated as CASSPQAGNYGYTF.

In its sample, this clone was seen once. The chain links TRBV14 to TRBJ1-3, with D perhaps matching TRBD1 (6 bases). Germline CDR1 SGHDN, CDR2 FVKESK. V was cut by 3 bases and J by 0 bases, with 12 bases left in between. The CDR3 is 16 residues long. As DNA, the CDR3 is TGTGCCAGCAGCCAGATTAACAGGGCCTCTGGAAACACCATATATTTT. Translation: CASSQINRASGNTIYF.

CDR3 residues: CASSSLQETQYF. In DNA form, the CDR3 reads TGTGCCAGCAGCTCACTCCAAGAGACCCAGTACTTC. The V and J genes are TRBV7-6 and TRBJ2-5; D gene uncertain. This CDR3 region has 12 residues. Trimming removed 4 bases at V and 1 base at J, with 4 bases between. Germline CDR1 is SGHVS and CDR2 is FNYEAQ.

The CDR3 coding sequence is TGTGCCACCAGTGGGGAAGGGGATCCCTACGAGCAGTACTTC. Protein: CATSGEGDPYEQYF. The chain links TRBV24-1 to TRBJ2-7; TRBD1 is a possible D gene (5 bases). With 5 bases removed from V and 2 bases from J, the gap between germline ends came to 12 bases. The CDR3 is made up of 14 amino acids. Germline values: CDR1 KGHDR, CDR2 SFDVKD.

The chain couples TRBV12-3 or TRBV12-4 to TRBJ1-1; TRBD1 matches 7 bases. The junction had 6 bases not matched to a gene; V was cut back by 10 bases and J by 1 base. The CDR3 consists of 13 residues. CDR3: CATSRQGNTEAFF. CDR3 DNA: TGTGCCACTTCGAGACAGGGGAACACTGAAGCTTTCTTT.

The V call is TRBV18, the J call TRBJ2-7; D remains ambiguous. CDR1 is KGHSH, CDR2 LQKENI, per germline. This CDR3 is 14 amino acids long. V dropped 3 bases and J dropped 5 bases, with 14 bases sitting between them. In DNA form, the CDR3 reads TGTGCCAGCTCACCGAGATTTCCTTCCGACGAGCAGTACTTC. Translation gives CASSPRFPSDEQYF.

The chain is built from TRBV2 and TRBJ1-5, with 7 bases fitting TRBD1. The V gene's germline CDR1 is SNHLY and CDR2 FYNNEI. This CDR3 contains 16 residues. With 4 bases clipped from V and 2 bases from J, the junction kept 8 bases outside the gene matches. CDR3 amino acids: CASSVGSGGGNQPQHF. The CDR3 nucleotides read TGTGCCAGCAGTGTCGGCTCAGGGGGAGGCAATCAGCCCCAGCATTTT. Full variable domain (rest looked up from reference TRBV2 and TRBJ1-5): EPEVTQTPSHQVTQMGQEVILRCVPISNHLYFYWYRQILGQKVEFLVSFYNNEISEKSEIFDDQFSVERPDGSNFTLKIRSTKLEDSAMYFCASSVGSGGGNQPQHFGDGTRLSIL.

The gene calls are TRBV11-3 and TRBJ2-1; 8 bases are a match to TRBD1. The CDR3 consists of 15 residues. Trimming took 3 bases from V and 6 from J; bases not matched to a gene: 7. Per germline, CDR1 SGHNT and CDR2 YENEEA. CDR3 nucleotide sequence: TGTGCCAGCAGCTTCTTGGGACAGGCTAGCAATGAGCAGTTCTTC. This gives the protein CASSFLGQASNEQFF.

This clone was seen just once. The gene calls are TRBV24-1 and TRBJ2-7; D might be TRBD1 (5 bases). The germline V and J ends were trimmed by 3 bases and 0 bases, with 17 bases remaining between them. Germline CDR1 and CDR2: KGHDR and SFDVKD. The CDR3 is 17 residues long. The CDR3 spells CATSDPRANQFSYEQYF. CDR3 sequence (DNA): TGTGCCACCAGTGATCCCAGGGCAAACCAGTTCTCCTACGAGCAGTACTTC.

This clone has only a few counts. The chain combines TRBV25-1 with TRBJ2-7; D may be TRBD2 (5 bases). CDR1 MGHDK and CDR2 SYGVNS come from the germline V gene. The CDR3 consists of 11 residues. Trimming removed 1 base at V and 12 bases at J, with 10 bases between. The CDR3, as DNA: TGTGCCAGCAGTGAATGGCAGGAGGTGTACTTC. This gives the protein CASSEWQEVYF.

The rearrangement joins TRBV3-1 (or the pseudogene TRBV3-2) to TRBJ2-3, with 7 bases that match TRBD2. The length of the CDR3 is 15 residues. J lost 6 bases, V lost 1 base, and 7 bases had no gene match. Germline assignment: CDR1 LGHDT and CDR2 YNNKEL (reference sequence). The CDR3 spells CASSQGGGRGDTQYF. As DNA, the CDR3 is TGTGCCAGCAGCCAAGGGGGCGGGAGAGGCGATACGCAGTATTTT.